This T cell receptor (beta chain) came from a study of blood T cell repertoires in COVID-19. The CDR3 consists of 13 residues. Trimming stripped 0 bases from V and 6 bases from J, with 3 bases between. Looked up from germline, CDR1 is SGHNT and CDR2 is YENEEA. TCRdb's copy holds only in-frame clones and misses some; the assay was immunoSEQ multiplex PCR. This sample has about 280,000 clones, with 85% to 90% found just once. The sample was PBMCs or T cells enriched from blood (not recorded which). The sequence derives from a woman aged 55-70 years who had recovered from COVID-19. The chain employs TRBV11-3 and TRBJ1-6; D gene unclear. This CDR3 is CASSLDSNSPLHF. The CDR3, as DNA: TGTGCCAGCAGCTTAGACAGTAATTCACCCCTCCACTTT.